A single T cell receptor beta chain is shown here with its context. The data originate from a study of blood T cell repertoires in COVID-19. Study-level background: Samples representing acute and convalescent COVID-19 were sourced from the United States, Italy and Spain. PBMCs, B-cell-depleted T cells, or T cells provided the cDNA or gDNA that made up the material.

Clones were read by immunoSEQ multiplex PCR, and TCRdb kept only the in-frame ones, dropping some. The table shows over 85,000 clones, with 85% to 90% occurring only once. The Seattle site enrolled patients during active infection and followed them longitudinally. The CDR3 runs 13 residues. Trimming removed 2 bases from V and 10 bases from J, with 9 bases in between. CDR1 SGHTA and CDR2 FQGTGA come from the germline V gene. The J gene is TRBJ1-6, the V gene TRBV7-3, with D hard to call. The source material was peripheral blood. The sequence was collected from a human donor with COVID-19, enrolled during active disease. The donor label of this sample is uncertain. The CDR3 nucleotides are TGTGCCAGCAGCTTATTACGGGAATCACCCCTCCACTTT. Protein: CASSLLRESPLHF.